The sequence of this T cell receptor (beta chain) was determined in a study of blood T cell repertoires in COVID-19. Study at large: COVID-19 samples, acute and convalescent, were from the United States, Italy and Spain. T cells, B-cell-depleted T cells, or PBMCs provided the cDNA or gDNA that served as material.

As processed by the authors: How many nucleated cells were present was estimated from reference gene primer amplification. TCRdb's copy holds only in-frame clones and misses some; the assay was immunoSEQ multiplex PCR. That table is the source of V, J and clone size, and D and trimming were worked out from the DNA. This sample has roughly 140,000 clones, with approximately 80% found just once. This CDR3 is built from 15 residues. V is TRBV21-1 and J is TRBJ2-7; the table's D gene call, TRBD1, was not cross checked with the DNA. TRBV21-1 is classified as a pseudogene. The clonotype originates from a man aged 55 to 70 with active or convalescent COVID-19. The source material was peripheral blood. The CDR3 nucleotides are TGTGCCAGCAGCAAACGGTCGACAGTCTCCTACGAGCAGTACTTC. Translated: CASSKRSTVSYEQYF.